This TCR beta chain was obtained from a study of blood T cells in healthy people across ages. It was with a sample-barcoded 5' primer and a J-beta primer mix that a second PCR of about 7 to 12 cycles was run. TCRdb reprocessed the 5' RACE reads with MiXCR, giving one entry per CDR3 protein. Here the sample spans about 640,000 distinct CDR3 sequences, 58% being singletons. This CDR3 has 14 amino acids. Germline values: CDR1 SGHDN, CDR2 FVKESK. The receptor comes from a man aged 55 to 70 in good health. The chain has TRBV14 and TRBJ2-1; D is tentatively TRBD1 or TRBD2 (6 bases each). The J call may not be correct, given that the DNA end is closer to TRBJ2-7. The sample consisted of blood. This CDR3 reads CASSQVGGWYEQYF. CDR3 in DNA: TGTGCCAGCAGCCAAGTGGGGGGCTGGTACGAGCAGTACTTC.